The entry that follows covers one TCR beta chain sequence. RNA transcripts gave rise to amplified TCR beta CDR3 regions. HTBI primers drove first-round RT-PCR of the TCR CDR3. TCRdb passed the multiplex PCR reads through MiXCR, listing each CDR3 protein once. The sample contains about half a million distinct CDR3 sequences, 20% to 25% of which appear only once. This sample stems from a study of T cells in Graves' hyperthyroidism and ophthalmopathy. This CDR3 comprises 15 residues. V dropped 3 bases and J dropped 3; count of bases not matched to a gene: 8. Looked up from germline, CDR1 is DFQATT and CDR2 is SNEGSKA (reference sequence).

The V and J genes are TRBV20-1 and TRBJ2-3; TRBD2 matches 8 bases. The sequenced material came from blood. The sequence came from a woman aged 70-85 years with Graves' ophthalmopathy. CDR3 sequence: CSARWGLEGTDTQYF. The CDR3 coding sequence is TGCAGTGCTAGGTGGGGACTAGAGGGTACAGATACGCAGTATTTT.